This T cell receptor (beta chain) was captured in a study of blood T cell repertoires in COVID-19 (dated by TCRdb to 2019 to 2021). With respect to the entire study: Samples from collaborators originated in the United States, Italy and Spain and spanned both the acute and convalescent phases of COVID-19. The dataset comprised deeply sampled blood TCRbeta repertoires from subjects exposed to, actively infected with, or recovered from COVID-19. A freely available public database, intended as a resource for researchers studying the immune response to SARS-CoV-2, is where the repertoires were released. The samples were drawn from the first 160 participants of the ongoing ImmuneRACE study and from some 1,300 subjects provided by 6 global collaborators. The prospective study material was composed of cDNA or gDNA derived from T cells, B-cell-depleted T cells, or PBMCs. Sample metadata almost always included a de-identified subject ID, COVID-19 status, age in years and sex. HLA class I and class II types, where available, came from metadata supplied by the sample provider rather than from assay-based typing.

With respect to this clone: Its recognized antigen is unknown. No much larger clonotype is one base removed from it; base qualities were not supplied.

One collaborating source in Seattle enrolled patients during active infection and followed them longitudinally through the course of disease. The collaborating institutions used their own protocols to collect whole blood in K2EDTA tubes. For TCRbeta analysis, collaborators shipped samples as frozen whole blood, isolated PBMCs, or DNA extracted from either of those sample types. V lost 1 base and J lost 1 base, and the count of bases not matched to a germline gene is 10. CDR1 and CDR2 are drawn from the germline V gene (reference sequence): LGHDT, YNNKEL. The CDR3 runs 18 residues from the cysteine to the phenylalanine. CDR3 DNA only is kept here, 54 bases in frame from base 1. TCRbeta CDR3 regions were amplified from genomic DNA by means of the immunoSEQ Assay, a bias-controlled multiplex PCR. Concerning the study's data processing: Within the assay, amplification of reference gene primers was used to estimate how many nucleated cells each sample contained. To quantify the absolute abundance of each unique TCRbeta CDR3 rearrangement, sequence reads were collapsed and filtered. For each sample, productive Simpson clonality was calculated as the square root of Simpson's diversity index over productive rearrangements. TCRdb took over this immuneACCESS table, retaining in-frame rearrangements with V and J assigned. Such tables are incomplete; in checked studies, under half of the missing clones stem from an unresolved V gene, and the remainder is unexplained. The D gene and trimming were derived from the DNA, and the V and J assignments and clone size from that table. Counted in this sample were around 400,000 clones; approximately 89% of them appeared once. The ten biggest clones cover about 10% of the sample.

General conclusions and limits of the study: Clinical and demographic metadata were provided uncurated, with the amount varying by source and participant.

The sample taken for sequencing was peripheral blood. The sequence is built from TRBV3-1 (or the pseudogene TRBV3-2) and TRBJ2-1; the junction holds 7 bases that match TRBD2. This clonotype was sampled from a woman in her thirties with COVID-19, enrolled during active disease. The DNA sequence follows: TGTGCCAGCAGCCAAGGAATATGGCGGGAGAAGTCCTACAATGAGCAGTTCTTC. This translates into CASSQGIWREKSYNEQFF.